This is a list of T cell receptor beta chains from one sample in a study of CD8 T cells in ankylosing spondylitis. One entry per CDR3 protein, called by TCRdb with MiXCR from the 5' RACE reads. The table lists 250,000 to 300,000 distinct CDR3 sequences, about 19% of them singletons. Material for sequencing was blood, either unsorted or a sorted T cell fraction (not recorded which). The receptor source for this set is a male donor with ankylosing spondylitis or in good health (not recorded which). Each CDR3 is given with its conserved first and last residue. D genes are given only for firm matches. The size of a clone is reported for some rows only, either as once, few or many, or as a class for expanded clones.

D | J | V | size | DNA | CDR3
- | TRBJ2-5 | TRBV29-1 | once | TGCAGCCTCAAGTCCGGACCGGGAGAGACCCAGTACTTC | CSLKSGPGETQYF
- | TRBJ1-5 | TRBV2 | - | TGTGCCAGCAGCCAGAGTAATAGCAATCAGCCCCAGCATTTT | CASSQSNSNQPQHF
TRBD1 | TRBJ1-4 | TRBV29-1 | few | TGCAGCGCCGGACAGGCGGGCGGTGAAAAACTGTTTTTT | CSAGQAGGEKLFF
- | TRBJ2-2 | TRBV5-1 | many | TGCGCCAGCAGCTTGGCCATGCCGAACACCGGGGAGCTGTTTTTT | CASSLAMPNTGELFF
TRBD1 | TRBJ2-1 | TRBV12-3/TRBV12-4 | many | TGTGCCAGCAGTTTTGGGACAGGCAATGAGCAGTTCTTC | CASSFGTGNEQFF
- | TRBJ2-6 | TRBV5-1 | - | TGCGCCAGCAGCTTGAGTCTTTCGGCTGGGGCCAACATCCTGACTTTC | CASSLSLSAGANILTF
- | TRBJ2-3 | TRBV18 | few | TGTGCCAGCTCACCAGGGGGCTCTCTTGGCACAGATACGCAGTATTTT | CASSPGGSLGTDTQYF
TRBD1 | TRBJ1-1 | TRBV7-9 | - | TGTGCCAGCAGCTTAGCACAGGGGACGGACACTGAAGCTTTCTTT | CASSLAQGTDTEAFF
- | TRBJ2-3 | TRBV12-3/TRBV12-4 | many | TGTGCCAGCACCTACGGACATGTGACAGATACGCAGTATTTT | CASTYGHVTDTQYF
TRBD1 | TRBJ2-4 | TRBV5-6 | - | TGTGCCAGCAGCCCCGGGACAGGGAAAAACATTCAGTACTTC | CASSPGTGKNIQYF
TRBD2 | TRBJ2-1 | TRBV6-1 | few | TGTGCCAGCAGAGGACTAGCGGGGTACAATGAGCAGTTCTTC | CASRGLAGYNEQFF
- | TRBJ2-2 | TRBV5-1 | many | TGTGCCAGCAGCTTGGGCCTAGCTGGCACCGGGGAGCTGTTTTTT | CASSLGLAGTGELFF
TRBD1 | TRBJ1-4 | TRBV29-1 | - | TGCAGCGTTGGAGCACCGGGACAGGGGAATGAAAAACTGTTTTTT | CSVGAPGQGNEKLFF
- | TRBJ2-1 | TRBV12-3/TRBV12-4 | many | TGTGCCAGCAGGCCGCCGGGACCCACATACAATGAGCAGTTCTTC | CASRPPGPTYNEQFF
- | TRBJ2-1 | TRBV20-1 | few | TGCAGTGCCAAGACCGGGCATCTTCAGGAGCAGTTCTTC | CSAKTGHLQEQFF
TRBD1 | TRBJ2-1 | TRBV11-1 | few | TGTGCCAGCAGCCCGGACAGGAATAGCTACAATGAGCAGTTCTTC | CASSPDRNSYNEQFF
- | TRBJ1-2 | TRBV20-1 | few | TGCAGTGCTAGCGCGACAGGATCCGGGGGCTACACCTTC | CSASATGSGGYTF
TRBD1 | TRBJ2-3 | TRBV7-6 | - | TGTGCCAGCAGCCCGACCGGGACAGGACCAGATACGCAGTATTTT | CASSPTGTGPDTQYF
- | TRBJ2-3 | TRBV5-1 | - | TGCGCCAGCTACCGGGAGTACACAGATACGCAGTATTTT | CASYREYTDTQYF
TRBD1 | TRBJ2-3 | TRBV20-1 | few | TGCAGTGCTGCCCCCGGGACAGGGGTTCGAGATACGCAGTATTTT | CSAAPGTGVRDTQYF
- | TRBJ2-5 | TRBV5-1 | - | TGCGCCAGCAGCTTGGACAGGAGTAAAGAGACCCAGTACTTC | CASSLDRSKETQYF
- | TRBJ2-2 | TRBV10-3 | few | TGTGCCATCAGTGACGCAGGGGAGAACACCGGGGAGCTGTTTTTT | CAISDAGENTGELFF
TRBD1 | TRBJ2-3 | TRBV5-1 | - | TGCGCCAGCAGCCCCGGGACAGGGGGCTCCACAGATACGCAGTATTTT | CASSPGTGGSTDTQYF
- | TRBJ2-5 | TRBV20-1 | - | TGCAGTGCTGGTATATCCCAAGAGACCCAGTACTTC | CSAGISQETQYF
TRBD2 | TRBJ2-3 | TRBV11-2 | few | TGTGCCAGCAGCTTACTCCGCGGACTAGCGGGGTACATTCCAGATACGCAGTATTTT | CASSLLRGLAGYIPDTQYF
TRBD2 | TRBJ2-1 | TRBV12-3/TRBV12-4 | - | TGTGCCAGCAGTTCGACTAGCGGGGGGGCGAGTGAGCAGTTCTTC | CASSSTSGGASEQFF
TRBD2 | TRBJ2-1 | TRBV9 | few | TGTGCCAGCAGCGGACGGACTAGCGGGAGATCAAATGAGCAGTTCTTC | CASSGRTSGRSNEQFF
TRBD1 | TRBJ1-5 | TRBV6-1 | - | TGTGCCAGCAGAATGGACAGGGGCCAGCCCCAGCATTTT | CASRMDRGQPQHF
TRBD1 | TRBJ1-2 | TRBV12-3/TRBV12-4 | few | TGTGCCAGCAGTTTGGGGGTTGGGACAGGCAACTATGGCTACACCTTC | CASSLGVGTGNYGYTF
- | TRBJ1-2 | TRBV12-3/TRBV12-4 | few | TGTGCCAGCAGTCCCGACACAGAATCCAACTATGGCTACACCTTC | CASSPDTESNYGYTF
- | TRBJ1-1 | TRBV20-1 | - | TGCAGTGCTAGAGAACGGAGTAGGAACACTGAAGCTTTCTTT | CSARERSRNTEAFF
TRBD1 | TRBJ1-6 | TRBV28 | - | TGTGCCGGGGGACAGATTAATTCACCCCTCCACTTT | CAGGQINSPLHF
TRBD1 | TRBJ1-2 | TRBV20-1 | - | TGCAGTGCTAGTGAACAGGGGGCGAACTATGGCTACACCTTC | CSASEQGANYGYTF
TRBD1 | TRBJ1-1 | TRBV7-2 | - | TGTGCCAGCAGCGTGGGACAGGGATGGACTGAAGCTTTCTTT | CASSVGQGWTEAFF
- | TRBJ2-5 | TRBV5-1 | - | TGCGCCAGCAGCTTAAGGACTAACGAAGAGACCCAGTACTTC | CASSLRTNEETQYF
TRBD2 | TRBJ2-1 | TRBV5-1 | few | TGCGCCAGCAGCTTGAGGGCTAGCGGGAGATCTGGCAATGAGCAGTTCTTC | CASSLRASGRSGNEQFF
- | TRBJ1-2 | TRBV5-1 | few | - | CASSWGEGTLNTF
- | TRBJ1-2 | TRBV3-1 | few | TGTGCCAGCAGCCAAGGGGGGTGGAACTATGGCTACACCTTC | CASSQGGWNYGYTF
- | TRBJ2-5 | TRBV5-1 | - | TGCGCCAGCAGCCATGACAGTAGGAGCGGGACCCAGTACTTC | CASSHDSRSGTQYF
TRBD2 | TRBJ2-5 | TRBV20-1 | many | TGCAGTGCTAGCCCCCTAGCGGGACGAATAGAGACCCAGTACTTC | CSASPLAGRIETQYF
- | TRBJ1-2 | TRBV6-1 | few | TGTGCCAGCAAACAGGGTACTGGCTACACCTTC | CASKQGTGYTF